Listed below are T cell receptor beta chains from one sample, sequenced in a study of T cell changes during pregnancy in multiple sclerosis. The table came from immunoSEQ multiplex PCR; TCRdb's copy has only in-frame clones and leaves some out. The sample yields 40,000 to 50,000 clones, 85% to 95% seen once. The sample was CD4+ T cells from peripheral blood mononuclear cells, taken in the third trimester of pregnancy. All receptors come from a female donor with multiple sclerosis, enrolled in a pregnancy study. Both conserved end residues are part of each CDR3.

>TRBJ2-1|TRBV10-2
CASSDPGLAGNEQFF
>TRBJ1-2|TRBV7-9
CASSSPETGAEGYTF
>TRBJ2-3|TRBV9
CASSDSGGTDTQYF
>TRBJ1-2|TRBV19
CASSISVYGYTF
>TRBJ1-1|TRBV27
CASSLRQNGLLNTEAFF
>TRBJ2-3|TRBV18
CASSPRRGQEDTQYF
>TRBJ2-7|TRBV6-1
CASSEAGRSYEQYF
>TRBJ2-1|TRBV5-1
CASSGGGLAGVSHEQFF
>TRBJ2-7|TRBV2
CASSERGGPLLSYEQYF
>TRBJ2-3|TRBV11-2
CASSFGTRFTDTQYF
>TRBJ2-6|TRBV7-2
CASSLATSSGANVLTF
>TRBJ2-7|TRBV5-1
CASSLVVGTGDYEQYF
>TRBJ2-5|TRBV6-4
CASSRDRGETQYF
>TRBJ2-6|TRBV4-1
CASSQLAGGSGANVLTF
>TRBJ2-3|TRBV4-3
CASSQGGQGVGYTQYF
>TRBJ2-3|TRBV28
CASSSREGVGDTQYF
>TRBJ1-4|TRBV9
CASSVGSATNEKLFF
>TRBJ2-7|TRBV11-2
CASSLDLQPRGYEQYF
>TRBJ2-5|TRBV6-1
CASSRDRGETQYF
>TRBJ1-1|TRBV27
CASSYLGQGNAEAFF
>TRBJ2-7|TRBV5-5
CASSLVVTSEPYEQYF
>TRBJ1-1|TRBV19
CASSTYSGWNTEAFF
>TRBJ1-1|TRBV7-2
CASSSRQGTEAFF
>TRBJ2-7|TRBV6-1
CASNGWGGSYEQYF
>TRBJ2-7|TRBV28
CASRISGFSVAYEQYF
>TRBJ1-1|TRBV5-6
CASRSGQSARATEAFF
>TRBJ2-7|TRBV11-3
CASSPLRGGRIYEQYF
>TRBJ2-2|TRBV7-7
CASSTPGDTGELFF
>TRBJ2-7|TRBV6-1
CATHSGVNYEQYF
>TRBJ1-4|TRBV18
CASSPPTGVNEKLFF
>TRBJ2-3|TRBV2
CASSGIAGGTSTDTQYF
>TRBJ2-7|TRBV5-1
CASSFGQGIYEQYF
>TRBJ2-3|TRBV7-6
CASSPTSGRQNTQYF
>TRBJ1-2|TRBV6-1
CASRPGQVIGYTF
>TRBJ1-2|TRBV28
CASSYRGVTGYTF
>TRBJ2-3|TRBV7-2
CASSLSGQNTDTQYF
>TRBJ2-5|TRBV11-3
CASSLGDRDKEETQYF
>TRBJ2-7|TRBV6-5
CASSYSSSGTPEQYF
>TRBJ2-2|TRBV19
CASSHGQGGTAGELFF
>TRBJ2-7|TRBV5-1
CASSRYVTDNYEQYF
>TRBJ2-3|TRBV18
CASSPTGFGGSLGDTQYF
>TRBJ1-3|TRBV18
CASSPLQGTSGNTIYF
>TRBJ2-3|TRBV7-2
CASSPGTGSTDTQYF
>TRBJ2-1|TRBV7-3
CASSTGLANEQFF
>TRBJ2-2|TRBV18
CASSPLAGADTGELFF
>TRBJ2-2|TRBV18
CASSPRGHMNTGELFF
>TRBJ1-5|TRBV7-5
CARSSRGIGQPQHF
>TRBJ2-3|TRBV9
CASSVVNGLPTDTQYF
>TRBJ2-5|TRBV20-1
CSARGGETQYF
>TRBJ2-1|TRBV10-3
CAIKKGTGSDNEQFF
>TRBJ2-5|TRBV11-3
CASSLRGLRETQYF
>TRBJ2-7|TRBV19
CASSIATGVEQYF
>TRBJ1-5|TRBV15
CATGGPRISDQPQHF
>TRBJ1-3|TRBV5-1
CASSVLDRSSGNTIYF